This T cell receptor (beta chain) was observed in a study of T cell responses to AZD1222 COVID-19 vaccine (dated by TCRdb to the early 2020s). Some background on the complete study: Because spike-specific TCR depth and breadth did not differ between the two schedules, AZD1222 recipients who got a second dose at roughly 4 weeks were pooled with those who got a second dose at roughly 12 weeks. A total of more than 230 trial participants underwent TCR sequencing, of whom 207 received two doses of AZD1222 and approximately 25 received two doses of the MenACWY control vaccine. Trial participants were enrolled by age into 18-55, 56-69 and 70-plus year subgroups, with roughly 150, 30 and 60 TCR-sequenced participants respectively.

The time point label, read with the paper, signifies: baseline before first vaccination. Vaccinee samples were obtained from the UK trials COV001 and COV002, which included a single-blind randomized controlled phase 2/3 trial of AZD1222 (ChAdOx1 nCoV-19) in healthy adults. For TCRbeta chain sequencing, PBMC samples were collected from trial participants at day 0 and at day 28 after the second dose. Comment on this clone: Its antigen is currently not known. No qualities accompany the bases; no much larger clone lies one base away.

Study-level results and caveats: A significant rise in spike-specific TCR breadth and depth was observed after two AZD1222 doses relative to day 0 and relative to MenACWY recipients. The whole spike protein was spanned by vaccine-associated CD4 TCRs, and dominant responses were seen in regions 160-218 and 743-854. The 56-69-year group was small, and its depth increase did not reach significance, likely because of low power. Because no day 14 peak-response samples were available, repertoires were characterized only after the peak T cell response. Only five to seven AZD1222 recipients were SARS-CoV-2 seropositive at baseline, limiting conclusions about previously exposed vaccinees. Reportedly, close to half of the unique spike-specific TCRs recognized epitopes lying outside the regions that are mutated in the B.1.351 and B.1.1.7 variants. Most participants were white British and females outnumbered males, and the authors suggested that clonal diversity may have been underestimated.

The CDR3 regions of human TCRbeta chains were subjected to immunosequencing. Processing in the source paper ran as follows. TCRs in the repertoires were compared against a reference library of SARS-CoV-2-specific TCRs that had been generated with the MIRA antigen-specificity platform. Breadth was defined as the fraction of unique TCRs that were SARS-CoV-2-associated. Depth was defined as the fraction of total T cells that were SARS-CoV-2-associated. Using the MIRA data, each spike-specific TCR was mapped to the spike region that the TCR reacts to and placed in a CD4 or CD8 class. Log10-transformed breadth and depth values were compared by one-way ANOVA with Sidak's multiple comparisons tests. Held by TCRdb, this immuneACCESS table contains in-frame sequences only and omits some clones. Under half of the omission traces to an unresolved V gene where checked; the cause of the rest is unknown. The V and J calls and clone size are taken from that table; D and trimming were inferred from the DNA. The sample table records some 100,000 clones; 70% to 90% of these occur just once. The ten most abundant clones make up approximately 15% of the sample.

V drops 4 bases and J drops 5 bases, leaving 11 bases in between. The germline V gene sets CDR1 to MDHEN and CDR2 to SYDVKM. The CDR3 starts with the cysteine, ends with the phenylalanine, and has 14 residues. Kept here is only the CDR3 DNA, which spans 42 bases and is read in frame from base 1. This material consisted of peripheral blood, taken on day 0 of AZD1222 vaccination. Rearrangement joined TRBV28 to TRBJ2-2; tentative D gene TRBD2, with 5 bases matching. The clonotype originates from an adult in good health. CDR3 region: CASSSPGITGELFF. The DNA sequence follows: TGTGCCAGCAGTTCCCCCGGGATAACCGGGGAGCTGTTTTTT.